These 8 T cell receptor beta chains were all obtained from the same sample, sequenced in a study of shared clonotypes between healthy human individuals. The data were produced by immunoSEQ multiplex PCR, yet TCRdb's version contains in-frame clones alone and is incomplete. Of roughly 1 million clones in the sample, under 80% are singletons; the top ten hold about 1.5%. Sequenced input: memory CD4+ T cells sorted from blood. As to subset: CD45RA-negative fraction. The receptors originated from a man between 18 and 29 years old in good health.

There are a few counts of this clone. V usage is TRBV4-1 and J usage is TRBJ1-5; the match to TRBD1 covers 9 bases. The CDR3 is 19 amino acids. J lost 2 bases, V lost 1 base, and 12 bases had no gene match. Germline V gives CDR1 MGHRA, CDR2 YSYEKL. The chain's CDR3 is CASSQGSGQGRVGNQPQHF. The CDR3 DNA reads as TGCGCCAGCAGCCAAGGGTCTGGACAGGGGCGGGTTGGCAATCAGCCCCAGCATTTT.

The chain is built from TRBV5-4 and TRBJ2-2; 7 bases are a match to TRBD2. The CDR3 consists of 16 residues. V was clipped by 3 bases and J by 6 bases; unmatched bases: 11. CDR1 SGHNT and CDR2 YYREEE come from the germline V gene (reference sequence). CDR3 residues: CASSSSFGGRAGELFF. The CDR3 nucleotides read TGTGCCAGCAGCTCGAGTTTCGGGGGGAGAGCCGGGGAGCTGTTTTTT.

This chain joins TRBV5-1 and TRBJ1-5; D is possibly TRBD1 (6 bases). Trimming shortened V by 2 bases and J by 4 bases, and 13 bases separated the two germline ends. The CDR3 extends over 15 amino acids. Germline V CDR1 and CDR2: SGHRS, YFSETQ. The CDR3: CASSLDGQRNQPQHF. In nucleotides, the CDR3 is TGCGCCAGCAGCTTAGATGGACAGAGGAATCAGCCCCAGCATTTT.

The chain uses TRBV7-2 and TRBJ2-1; D perhaps matches TRBD1 (6 bases). Trimming removed 4 bases from V and 0 bases from J, with 16 bases in between. Germline V gene sequence: CDR1 SGHTA, CDR2 FQGNSA. The CDR3 consists of 17 residues. The CDR3 loop reads CASSSGASLSSYNEQFF. CDR3 nucleotide sequence: TGTGCCAGCAGCTCAGGGGCTAGCCTGAGCTCCTACAATGAGCAGTTCTTC.

The chain couples TRBV19 to TRBJ1-3; D uncertain. The CDR3 runs 12 residues. Trimming pared 3 bases from V and 2 bases from J, leaving 2 bases between. Per the germline V gene, CDR1 is LNHDA and CDR2 is SQIVND (reference sequence). DNA for the CDR3: TGTGCCAGTAGTATTCCTGGAAACACCATATATTTT. Translation: CASSIPGNTIYF. The whole variable domain, remainder taken from reference TRBV19 and TRBJ1-3, is DGGITQSPKYLFRKEGQNVTLSCEQNLNHDAMYWYRQDPGQGLRLIYYSQIVNDFQKGDIAEGYSVSREKKESFPLTVTSAQKNPTAFYLCASSIPGNTIYFGEGSWLTVV.

The rearrangement joins TRBV9 to TRBJ2-7, with D uncertain. Germline values: CDR1 SGDLS, CDR2 YYNGEE. V shed 4 bases and J shed 6 bases, with 14 bases lying between them. This CDR3 has 13 amino acids. Here the CDR3 DNA reads TGTGCCAGCAGCTACACAGTTTTGGGCGAGCAGTACTTC. This encodes CASSYTVLGEQYF. Full variable domain (outside the CDR3, taken from reference TRBV9 and TRBJ2-7): DSGVTQTPKHLITATGQRVTLRCSPRSGDLSVYWYQQSLDQGLQFLIQYYNGEERAKGNILERFSAQQFPDLHSELNLSSLELGDSALYFCASSYTVLGEQYFGPGTRLTVT.

This chain joins TRBV6-1 and TRBJ1-1, with a possible D match to TRBD1 (5 bases). Germline values: CDR1 MNHNS, CDR2 SASEGT. The CDR3 is made up of 14 amino acids. V was clipped by 6 bases and J by 1 base, with 12 bases between them. CDR3 in amino acids: CASRSGQANTEAFF. DNA of the CDR3: TGTGCCAGCAGGAGTGGACAAGCGAACACTGAAGCTTTCTTT.

This clone was counted between two and nine times. The chain is built from TRBV30 and TRBJ1-2; D call uncertain. V lost 2 bases and J 7 bases, leaving 11 bases between the germline ends. The length of the CDR3 is 12 residues. CDR1 is GTSNPN and CDR2 is SVGIG in the germline V gene (reference sequence). CDR3 DNA sequence: TGTGCCTGGAGTCCCAAGGGCCGTGGCTACACCTTC. This translates into CAWSPKGRGYTF.